The 30 T cell receptor beta chains below were found in one sample sequenced in a study of T cell clones after liver transplantation. TCRdb keeps only in-frame clones here, not all; method: immunoSEQ multiplex PCR. The sample lists fewer than 1,500 clones; around 35% were seen once. Their antigens remain unidentified. TCRbeta sequences of proliferating CFSE-low MLR cells were labeled alloreactive. The sequenced material came from CD4+ T cells from cultured PBMCs. The receptor source for this set is a human patient who received a liver transplant. The graft donor may be the source of some T cells.

This clone was seen a handful of times. The J gene is TRBJ2-1, the V gene TRBV29-1, with D possibly being TRBD1 (5 bases). V shed 0 bases and J shed 9 bases, with 12 bases lying between them. Germline V gene data show CDR1 as SQVTM and CDR2 as ANQGSEA. The CDR3 spans 13 residues. The CDR3 bases are TGCAGCGTTGAAGATGAAGCCAGGGTTGAGCAGTTCTTC. Its protein product is CSVEDEARVEQFF.

Sample share makes this clone large. This chain connects TRBV5-8 to TRBJ1-5, with D unclear. Germline CDR1 reads SGHTS; CDR2 reads YDEGEE. With 7 bases removed from V and 5 bases from J, the gap between germline ends came to 13 bases. The CDR3 loop spans 13 amino acids. The CDR3 sequence is CASSLRAYQPQHF. CDR3 nucleotides: TGTGCCAGCTCTCTTCGAGCTTATCAGCCCCAGCATTTT.

The V and J genes are TRBV6-4 and TRBJ1-2, with D possibly matching TRBD1 (6 bases). Between the trimmed V and J ends, which lost 5 bases and 2 bases, there was a span of 6 bases. Germline assignment: CDR1 MRHNA and CDR2 SNTAGT. The CDR3 sequence is 12 residues long. Here the CDR3 reads CASSQGNYGYTF. The CDR3 nucleotides are TGTGCCAGCAGTCAGGGGAACTATGGCTACACCTTC.

The chain combines TRBV6-6 with TRBJ1-1; weak D call: TRBD1 (5 bases). The V and J ends lost 4 bases and 1 base respectively, with 10 bases between them. Per the germline V gene, CDR1 is MNHNY and CDR2 is SVGAGI (reference sequence). The CDR3 is 14 amino acids. As DNA, the CDR3 is TGTGCCAGCAGTTCCCGCCAGGGGAACACTGAAGCTTTCTTT. This codes for CASSSRQGNTEAFF.

V usage is TRBV9 and J usage is TRBJ2-1; TRBD2 agrees at 13 bases. This CDR3 has 18 residues. The germline CDR1 and CDR2 sequences are SGDLS and YYNGEE. J gave up 6 bases and V 2 bases, and 11 bases lay outside the gene matches. The DNA for the CDR3 is TGTGCCAGCAGCGTCAGCCTGAGGACTAGCGGGGGCCTCAATGAGCAGTTCTTC. This encodes CASSVSLRTSGGLNEQFF.

This clone was seen more than once but under ten times. V and J are TRBV10-2 and TRBJ2-3; a possible D gene is TRBD2 (5 bases). Trimming removed 4 bases at V and 3 bases at J, with 8 bases between. CDR3 size: 13 residues. From germline, CDR1 is WSHSY and CDR2 SAAADI. This CDR3 reads CASSVAKTDTQYF. The CDR3 region has the DNA TGCGCCAGCAGTGTAGCGAAAACAGATACGCAGTATTTT.

This clone qualifies as medium-sized. The rearrangement uses TRBV28 and TRBJ2-7, with 9 bases identical to TRBD1. CDR3 length: 16 residues. V was clipped by 3 bases and J by 4 bases; unmatched bases: 10. Germline-derived CDR1 and CDR2 are MDHEN and SYDVKM. The CDR3 DNA sequence: TGTGCCAGCAGTTTCCTCCTGACAGGGGGACAGTACGAGCAGTACTTC. Translation: CASSFLLTGGQYEQYF.

This clone was counted between two and nine times. The V call is TRBV4-1, the J call TRBJ2-5, with 9 bases lining up with TRBD1. Per germline, CDR1 MGHRA and CDR2 YSYEKL. V dropped 2 bases and J dropped 3; count of bases not matched to a gene: 10. The CDR3 covers 17 residues. CDR3 amino acids: CASSQLPDRGRKETQYF. The CDR3 nucleotides read TGCGCCAGCAGCCAACTACCTGACAGGGGGAGGAAAGAGACCCAGTACTTC.

This chain connects TRBV19 to TRBJ1-1; tentative D call: TRBD1 (5 bases). V lost 4 bases and J 1 base, leaving 7 bases between the germline ends. Per the germline V gene, CDR1 is LNHDA and CDR2 is SQIVND (reference sequence). The CDR3 sequence is 13 residues long. The CDR3 here is CASSTTANTEAFF. CDR3 sequence (DNA): TGTGCCAGTAGTACGACAGCGAACACTGAAGCTTTCTTT.

V usage is TRBV4-1 and J usage is TRBJ1-2; no clear D gene. Looked up from germline, CDR1 is MGHRA and CDR2 is YSYEKL. Deletions cut 0 bases from V and 1 base from J, with 9 bases between. The CDR3 sequence is 15 residues long. In DNA, the CDR3 is TGCGCCAGCAGCCAAGATACGACAATTAACTATGGCTACACCTTC. The encoded protein is CASSQDTTINYGYTF.

The chain is built from TRBV28 and TRBJ2-2, with 12 bases aligning to TRBD2. The CDR3 consists of 16 residues. Per germline, CDR1 MDHEN and CDR2 SYDVKM. V lost 6 bases, J lost 5 bases, and 7 bases stayed unmatched. CDR3 DNA: TGTGCCAGCAGGACTAGCGGGGGCCTAGGGACCGGGGAGCTGTTTTTT. Protein: CASRTSGGLGTGELFF.

This clone is large by share. V usage is TRBV7-9 and J usage is TRBJ2-7, with 9 bases matching TRBD1. J lost 2 bases, V lost 5 bases, and 7 bases had no gene match. The CDR3 length is 15 residues. The germline CDR1 and CDR2 sequences are SEHNR and FQNEAQ (reference sequence). The CDR3 here is CASSRPTGGTYEQYF. CDR3 nucleotide sequence: TGTGCCAGCAGCAGACCGACAGGGGGAACCTACGAGCAGTACTTC.

V is TRBV30 and J is TRBJ2-2; a possible D gene is TRBD1 (5 bases). Germline lookup yields CDR1 GTSNPN and CDR2 SVGIG (reference sequence). CDR3 size: 15 residues. The V gene lost 1 base and the J gene lost 4 bases, with 13 bases spanning the gap. The DNA for the CDR3 is TGTGCCTGGAGTGGGGGTCAGGGCAGCACCGGGGAGCTGTTTTTT. Translated, it gives CAWSGGQGSTGELFF.

This clone ranks as medium-sized. The chain employs TRBV7-2 and TRBJ1-2, with 8 bases matching TRBD1. CDR1 and CDR2 from the germline V gene are SGHTA and FQGNSA. Germline trimming cut 5 bases from V and 7 bases from J; bases unmatched to any gene: 12. There are 15 residues in the CDR3. The CDR3 loop is CASSTPQGDHSGYTF. CDR3 coding DNA: TGTGCCAGCAGCACCCCACAGGGGGATCATAGTGGCTACACCTTC.

The chain is built from TRBV6-6 and TRBJ2-2; 7 bases map to TRBD1. The CDR3 length is 16 residues. The V gene's germline CDR1 is MNHNY and CDR2 SVGAGI (reference sequence). After removal of 6 bases from V and 2 bases from J, the junction contained 9 bases not matched to a gene. The CDR3 DNA is TGTGCCAGCAGGATCACACAGGGGTTTAACACCGGGGAGCTGTTTTTT. Translation: CASRITQGFNTGELFF.

The gene calls are TRBV6-5 and TRBJ1-1; D perhaps matches TRBD1 (5 bases). This CDR3 contains 14 residues. CDR1 and CDR2 (germline): MNHEY, SVGAGI. With 7 bases removed from V and 6 bases from J, the gap between germline ends came to 18 bases. CDR3 loop: CASNQAQGIPEAFF. For the CDR3, the DNA is TGTGCCAGCAACCAAGCGCAGGGTATACCTGAAGCTTTCTTT.

This clone is labeled medium-sized. The chain has TRBV9 and TRBJ1-6; TRBD1 aligns across 8 bases. This CDR3 has 15 amino acids. V lost 3 bases to trimming and J lost 11 bases; unmatched junction nucleotides: 10. Germline V gives CDR1 SGDLS, CDR2 YYNGEE. CDR3 sequence reads: CASSAWTGMGPPLHF. The CDR3 coding sequence is TGTGCCAGCAGCGCCTGGACAGGGATGGGTCCACCCCTCCACTTT.

This clone occurred once. The genes are TRBV5-8 and TRBJ2-1, with unresolved D. Germline loops: CDR1 SGHTS, CDR2 YDEGEE. The V gene lost 4 bases and the J gene lost 4 bases, with 3 bases spanning the gap. The CDR3 totals 11 residues. The CDR3 bases are TGTGCCAGCAGCCAGTACAATGAGCAGTTCTTC. Translated, it gives CASSQYNEQFF.

The chain links TRBV20-1 to TRBJ2-5; TRBD1 might be the D (6 bases). The V and J ends lost 8 bases and 11 bases respectively, with 18 bases between them. This CDR3 contains 11 residues. CDR1 DFQATT and CDR2 SNEGSKA come from the germline V gene (reference sequence). The CDR3 loop reads CSTHRERQQYF. DNA of the CDR3: TGCAGTACCCACAGGGAAAGACAGCAGTACTTC.

The table lists this clone with a few counts. V and J are TRBV2 and TRBJ1-6; 7 bases line up with TRBD1. The V and J ends lost 4 bases and 8 bases, in that order; junction bases with no gene match: 5. In germline, CDR1 is SNHLY, CDR2 FYNNEI. The CDR3 covers 14 residues. This CDR3 reads CASSVGQKDSPLHF. Here the CDR3 DNA reads TGTGCCAGCAGTGTGGGACAGAAAGATTCACCCCTCCACTTT.

This clone is medium-sized (0.01 to 0.1%). V usage is TRBV5-4 and J usage is TRBJ2-3, with TRBD1 identical over 8 bases. The V gene end was trimmed by 4 bases and the J gene end by 7 bases; junction bases not matched to a gene: 11. This CDR3 comprises 15 residues. Germline CDR1 SGHNT, CDR2 YYREEE (reference sequence). CDR3 protein: CASSQGQGSSHTQYF. The CDR3 coding sequence is TGTGCCAGCAGCCAAGGACAGGGATCCAGCCATACGCAGTATTTT.

This clone is labeled medium-sized. The rearrangement joins TRBV7-2 to TRBJ2-3; D is unresolved. The germline CDR1 and CDR2 sequences are SGHTA and FQGNSA. This CDR3 has 14 residues. With 1 base removed from V and 2 bases from J, the gap between germline ends came to 7 bases. CDR3 region: CASSLGVATDTQYF. The CDR3 coding sequence is TGTGCCAGCAGCTTAGGAGTAGCCACAGATACGCAGTATTTT.

The rearrangement uses TRBV7-8 and TRBJ1-2; TRBD1 aligns across 8 bases. With 2 bases clipped from V and 1 base from J, the junction kept 9 bases outside the gene matches. The CDR3 totals 17 residues. Germline V gives CDR1 SGHVS, CDR2 FQNEAQ. CDR3 in DNA: TGTGCCAGCAGCTTATTCCAGGGGGCTCCCTTTAACTATGGCTACACCTTC. Its translation is CASSLFQGAPFNYGYTF. The full variable domain, rest sourced from reference TRBV7-8 and TRBJ1-2, is GAGVSQSPRYKVAKRGQDVALRCDPISGHVSLFWYQQALGQGPEFLTYFQNEAQLDKSGLPSDRFFAERPEGSVSTLKIQRTQQEDSAVYLCASSLFQGAPFNYGYTFGSGTRLTVV.

The V and J genes are TRBV5-5 and TRBJ2-3; weak D call: TRBD1 (6 bases). CDR3 length: 14 amino acids. CDR1 and CDR2 from the germline V gene are SGHKS and YYEKEE (reference sequence). The ends were cut back, 4 bases at V and 10 bases at J, with 19 bases in the middle. This chain's CDR3 is CASSQLSGGRAQYF. CDR3 sequence (DNA): TGTGCCAGCAGCCAATTGTCTGGGGGCCGAGCGCAGTATTTT.

Sample share makes this clone medium-sized. This chain uses TRBV2 with TRBJ1-6; 9 bases map to TRBD1. With 6 bases clipped from V and 14 bases from J, the junction kept 8 bases outside the gene matches. Germline V gene data show CDR1 as SNHLY and CDR2 as FYNNEI. This CDR3 has 13 amino acids. The DNA for the CDR3 is TGTGCCAGCAGGGGACAGGGAATTCAGACCCTCCACTTT. Residues: CASRGQGIQTLHF.

The V gene is TRBV7-9, the J gene TRBJ2-5; TRBD2 aligns across 12 bases. CDR3 length: 16 amino acids. The trim removed 4 bases at V and 2 bases at J, leaving 5 bases unmatched. Germline V gene sequence: CDR1 SEHNR, CDR2 FQNEAQ (reference sequence). Here the CDR3 reads CASSSGLAGRQETQYF. The CDR3 DNA follows: TGTGCCAGCAGCTCCGGACTAGCGGGACGGCAAGAGACCCAGTACTTC.

The chain carries TRBV5-4 and TRBJ1-6; unclear D gene. There are 18 residues in the CDR3. With 4 bases removed from V and 9 bases from J, the gap between germline ends came to 26 bases. The germline V gene has CDR1 SGHNT and CDR2 YYREEE (reference sequence). Here the CDR3 DNA reads TGTGCCAGCAGCCAAGATTTGCGGACCCCCGCGGGTGGTTCACCCCTCCACTTT. Translation: CASSQDLRTPAGGSPLHF.

This clone is large within its sample. V gene TRBV19 combines with J gene TRBJ1-5; 9 bases align to TRBD1. The CDR3 loop spans 16 amino acids. CDR1 LNHDA and CDR2 SQIVND come from the germline V gene (reference sequence). Trimming cost V 2 bases and J 7 bases; bases outside gene matches: 9. The CDR3: CASSILGQGGGQPQHF. The CDR3 coding sequence is TGTGCCAGTAGTATACTGGGACAGGGAGGGGGGCAGCCCCAGCATTTT.

The rearrangement links TRBV19 to TRBJ2-6; D gene ambiguous. The CDR3 totals 17 residues. V gave up 5 bases and J gave up 5 bases, with 19 bases separating them. Looked up from germline, CDR1 is LNHDA and CDR2 is SQIVND (reference sequence). The CDR3 coding sequence is TGTGCCAGTAGTGATCGAGAGACAAATCACCGGGCCAACGTCCTGACTTTC. It specifies CASSDRETNHRANVLTF. Full variable domain (remainder filled in from reference TRBV19 and TRBJ2-6): DGGITQSPKYLFRKEGQNVTLSCEQNLNHDAMYWYRQDPGQGLRLIYYSQIVNDFQKGDIAEGYSVSREKKESFPLTVTSAQKNPTAFYLCASSDRETNHRANVLTFGAGSRLTVL.

On this clone: A much more abundant neighbour one base away suggests this may be a read error. The chain joins TRBV12-5 to TRBJ2-2; D is undetermined. Germline lookup yields CDR1 LGHNT and CDR2 FRNRAP. The CDR3 spans 13 residues. Trimming took off 6 bases at V and 7 bases at J, with 12 bases between the two ends. The CDR3 DNA reads TGTGCTAGTGGGATAAGCCCCATCGGGGAGCTGTTTTTT. Protein: CASGISPIGELFF.